These T cell receptor beta chains were read from a single sample in a study of T cells after yellow fever vaccination. TCRdb re-derived calls from the 5' RACE reads in MiXCR, one entry per CDR3 protein. In the table there are some 240,000 distinct CDR3 sequences, around 5.3% of which are singletons. The specimen was CD4+ T cells sorted from PBMCs, collected on the day of the yellow fever booster vaccination. The receptors were gathered from a man aged 18 to 30 who received the YFV17D yellow fever vaccine. Each CDR3 is given with its conserved first and last residue. Each record gives: D gene, V gene, clone size, J gene, CDR3 protein, CDR3 DNA. The D gene is left open where the match is weak. For some rows the clone size is stated as once, few or many, or as a class when expanded; others skip it.

>-|TRBV6-6|-|TRBJ1-2
CASSYSEANDYGYTF
TGTGCCAGCAGTTACTCTGAGGCGAACGACTATGGCTACACCTTC
>TRBD2|TRBV4-1|many|TRBJ2-5
CASSHPGLEGTQYF
TGCGCCAGCAGTCATCCGGGACTAGAAGGGACCCAGTACTTC
>-|TRBV9|few|TRBJ2-2
CASSPWGGNTGELFF
TGTGCCAGCAGCCCCTGGGGCGGTAACACCGGGGAGCTGTTTTTT
>-|TRBV20-1|-|TRBJ1-5
CSAQAFSNQPQHF
TGCAGTGCTCAAGCCTTTAGCAATCAGCCCCAGCATTTT
>-|TRBV5-1|few|TRBJ1-1
CASSLGNRDFTEAFF
TGCGCCAGCAGCTTGGGAAACAGGGATTTTACTGAAGCTTTCTTT
>TRBD1|TRBV20-1|-|TRBJ1-6
CSARGLGQGSSRSPLHF
TGCAGTGCTAGAGGACTTGGACAGGGAAGTTCGCGGTCACCCCTCCACTTT
>-|TRBV7-2|many|TRBJ1-5
CASSLVRDQPQHF
TGTGCCAGCAGCTTAGTTAGGGATCAGCCCCAGCATTTT
>-|TRBV19|-|TRBJ2-3
CASKKGDTDTQYF
TGTGCCAGTAAAAAAGGGGACACAGATACGCAGTATTTT
>-|TRBV10-3|few|TRBJ2-3
CAISERHSTDTQYF
TGTGCCATCAGTGAAAGACACAGCACAGATACGCAGTATTTT
>-|TRBV20-1|-|TRBJ2-5
CSARAIGAGETQYF
TGCAGTGCTAGAGCAATTGGGGCTGGGGAGACCCAGTACTTC
>TRBD2|TRBV11-3|few|TRBJ2-3
CASSAGLAGDADTQYF
TGTGCCAGCAGCGCCGGACTAGCGGGGGACGCAGATACGCAGTATTTT
>-|TRBV28|few|TRBJ1-2
CASTRQSYGYTF
TGTGCCAGCACACGCCAGAGCTATGGCTACACCTTC
>-|TRBV7-3|many|TRBJ1-1
CASSLLRTTEAFF
TGTGCCAGCAGCTTATTGAGGACCACTGAAGCTTTCTTT
>-|TRBV4-1|many|TRBJ1-5
CASSQDRGGSQPQHF
TGCGCCAGCAGCCAAGATAGAGGCGGAAGTCAGCCCCAGCATTTT
>TRBD2|TRBV29-1|few|TRBJ2-3
CSVESPSGGRVTQYF
TGCAGCGTTGAGTCGCCTAGCGGGGGTCGGGTTACGCAGTATTTT
>-|TRBV28|-|TRBJ1-1
CASSGDGGRTEAFF
TGTGCCAGCAGCGGGGATGGTGGCCGCACTGAAGCTTTCTTT
>TRBD2|TRBV4-2|-|TRBJ2-5
CASSQEASGETQYF
TGTGCCAGCAGCCAAGAAGCTAGCGGGGAGACCCAGTACTTC
>-|TRBV6-2/TRBV6-3|many|TRBJ2-5
CASSYGETRETQYF
TGTGCCAGCAGTTACGGCGAAACCAGAGAGACCCAGTACTTC
>TRBD1|TRBV6-2/TRBV6-3|many|TRBJ2-7
CASSPIGQGVYEQYF
TGTGCCAGCAGTCCAATTGGACAGGGGGTCTACGAGCAGTACTTC
>-|TRBV3-1|many|TRBJ1-5
CASSQSDSDQPQHF
TGTGCCAGCAGCCAATCGGACAGTGATCAGCCCCAGCATTTT
>-|TRBV4-3|few|TRBJ1-6
CASSQLGNSPLHF
TGCGCCAGCAGCCAACTTGGGAATTCACCCCTCCACTTT
>-|TRBV7-3|few|TRBJ2-3
CASSLKRFPDTQYF
TGTGCCAGCAGCTTAAAACGGTTCCCAGATACGCAGTATTTT
>-|TRBV6-5|-|TRBJ2-3
CVSRRTQGDTQYF
TGTGTCAGCAGACGAACGCAGGGGGATACGCAGTATTTT
>TRBD2|TRBV6-5|many|TRBJ2-3
CASSYSASGGTSTDTQYF
TGTGCCAGCAGTTACTCAGCTAGCGGGGGGACTAGCACAGATACGCAGTATTTT
>-|TRBV7-2|many|TRBJ2-1
CASSLGQAGSSYNEQFF
TGTGCCAGCAGCTTAGGGCAGGCCGGTAGCTCCTACAATGAGCAGTTCTTC
>-|TRBV12-3/TRBV12-4|few|TRBJ1-1
CASTLGQTERAFF
TGTGCCAGCACCCTCGGGCAAACAGAAAGAGCTTTCTTT
>-|TRBV7-2|many|TRBJ2-1
CASSLDGRSYNEQFF
TGTGCCAGCAGCTTAGATGGCCGGTCCTACAATGAGCAGTTCTTC
>-|TRBV7-9|few|TRBJ2-5
CASAAVGTQYF
TGTGCCAGCGCAGCCGTGGGGACCCAGTACTTC
>-|TRBV7-9|many|TRBJ1-1
CASSRGGANTEAFF
TGTGCCAGCAGCAGAGGGGGAGCGAACACTGAAGCTTTCTTT
>-|TRBV11-2|-|TRBJ2-3
CASSPRVWGSTDTQYF
TGTGCCAGCAGCCCGCGGGTCTGGGGGAGCACAGATACGCAGTATTTT
>-|TRBV6-5|many|TRBJ2-7
CASSTTGSGGYRVQYF
TGTGCCAGCAGCACCACAGGATCCGGGGGCTACAGGGTGCAGTACTTC
>-|TRBV10-3|many|TRBJ1-2
CAISESGGAGYGYTF
TGTGCCATCAGTGAGTCCGGGGGCGCGGGCTATGGCTACACCTTC
>-|TRBV18|many|TRBJ2-7
CASSLPRGRSSYEQYF
TGTGCCAGCTCCCTACCACGAGGACGGAGCTCCTACGAGCAGTACTTC
>TRBD1|TRBV6-6|-|TRBJ2-7
CASSYSLGTGNEQYF
TGTGCCAGCAGTTACAGCCTAGGGACAGGGAACGAGCAGTACTTC
>TRBD1|TRBV20-1|many|TRBJ2-1
CSARDRRQGANEQFF
TGCAGTGCTAGAGATAGGCGTCAGGGGGCCAATGAGCAGTTCTTC
>-|TRBV7-9|few|TRBJ2-1
CASSPRAGEQFF
TGTGCCAGCAGCCCCCGGGCTGGTGAGCAGTTCTTC
>TRBD2|TRBV15|few|TRBJ2-7
CATSRASSGAYEQYF
TGTGCCACCAGCAGAGCATCAAGCGGGGCTTACGAGCAGTACTTC
>TRBD2|TRBV2|few|TRBJ2-3
CASKRGSTDTQYF
TGTGCCAGCAAGCGGGGTAGCACAGATACGCAGTATTTT
>-|TRBV12-3/TRBV12-4|many|TRBJ2-7
CASSFSTGYTYF
TGTGCCAGCAGTTTTAGTACGGGTTACACGTACTTC
>-|TRBV19|-|TRBJ2-3
CASSPQGNTDTQYF
TGTGCCAGTAGTCCCCAGGGGAACACAGATACGCAGTATTTT
>-|TRBV12-3/TRBV12-4|few|TRBJ1-1
CASSEWVSYTEAFF
TGTGCCAGCAGTGAGTGGGTTTCGTACACTGAAGCTTTCTTT
>-|TRBV6-5|-|TRBJ1-2
CASRRGASSYGYTF
TGTGCCAGCAGGCGCGGGGCCTCCAGTTATGGCTACACCTTC
>-|TRBV12-3/TRBV12-4|many|TRBJ2-7
CASSLRPTYEQYF
TGTGCCAGCAGTTTAAGGCCAACCTACGAGCAGTACTTC
>-|TRBV20-1|few|TRBJ2-7
CSARPAGVVSYEQYF
TGCAGTGCTAGACCTGCAGGGGTAGTATCGTACGAGCAGTACTTC
>-|TRBV7-3|-|TRBJ2-1
CASSLNRPPYNEQFF
TGTGCCAGCAGCTTAAATCGGCCACCGTACAATGAGCAGTTCTTC
>-|TRBV6-5|few|TRBJ1-4
CASSYRGGNEKLFF
TGTGCCAGCAGTTACAGGGGCGGTAATGAAAAACTGTTTTTT
>-|TRBV18|-|TRBJ1-6
CASSPDRNSPLHF
TGTGCCAGCTCCCCGGACCGTAATTCACCCCTCCACTTT
>TRBD2|TRBV5-1|many|TRBJ2-4
CASSEGLAGGSIQYF
TGCGCCAGCAGCGAGGGACTAGCGGGGGGGAGCATTCAGTACTTC
>-|TRBV4-1|many|TRBJ2-3
CASSQGTGPDTQYF
TGCGCCAGCAGCCAGGGCACCGGCCCAGATACGCAGTATTTT
>-|TRBV6-6|few|TRBJ2-2
CASSDLRGAGELFF
TGTGCCAGCAGCGACTTGAGGGGGGCCGGGGAGCTGTTTTTT
>TRBD2|TRBV6-5|many|TRBJ2-1
CASRHRLAGGNEQFF
TGTGCCAGCAGACACCGACTAGCGGGGGGCAATGAGCAGTTCTTC
>-|TRBV13|-|TRBJ2-5
CASSRRPGEETQYF
TGTGCCAGCAGCCGAAGGCCAGGTGAAGAGACCCAGTACTTC
>-|TRBV5-1|few|TRBJ1-3
CASSLSGFSGNTIYF
TGCGCCAGCAGCTTATCGGGGTTCTCTGGAAACACCATATATTTT
>TRBD1|TRBV6-2/TRBV6-3|many|TRBJ1-1
CASSSVGTGRANTEAFF
TGTGCCAGCAGTTCCGTTGGGACAGGGAGGGCGAACACTGAAGCTTTCTTT
>TRBD1|TRBV19|-|TRBJ1-1
CASSTRTGRVGGNTEAFF
TGTGCCAGTAGTACCAGGACAGGGCGGGTCGGCGGGAACACTGAAGCTTTCTTT
>TRBD1|TRBV3-1|many|TRBJ2-5
CASSQEARHRGALDPEIQYF
TGTGCCAGCAGCCAAGAAGCCCGGCACAGGGGGGCGCTAGATCCCGAGATCCAGTACTTC
>-|TRBV7-9|many|TRBJ2-6
CASSLGVGPTSGANVLTF
TGTGCCAGCAGCTTAGGGGTTGGACCGACCTCTGGGGCCAACGTCCTGACTTTC
>-|TRBV2|many|TRBJ2-1
CASRQGYEQFF
TGTGCCAGCAGACAGGGCTATGAGCAGTTCTTC